This TCR beta chain was documented in a study of control samples from healthy donors and cancer patients. The method was immunoSEQ multiplex PCR; TCRdb's version includes in-frame clones alone and lacks a portion of them. The sample lists around 170,000 clones, roughly 89% seen once, with around 1.4% in the top ten. The CDR3 runs to 15 residues. CDR1 SGHRS and CDR2 YFSETQ come from the germline V gene. The V end lost 0 bases, the J end lost 8 bases, and 17 bases lay between the germline ends. The rearrangement uses TRBV5-1 and TRBJ1-2; D remains ambiguous. Input material: blood. This clonotype originated in a woman in her forties or fifties in good health. The CDR3 region is CASSLEIGIEDGYTF. CDR3 DNA: TGCGCCAGCAGCTTGGAGATAGGAATTGAAGACGGCTACACCTTC.